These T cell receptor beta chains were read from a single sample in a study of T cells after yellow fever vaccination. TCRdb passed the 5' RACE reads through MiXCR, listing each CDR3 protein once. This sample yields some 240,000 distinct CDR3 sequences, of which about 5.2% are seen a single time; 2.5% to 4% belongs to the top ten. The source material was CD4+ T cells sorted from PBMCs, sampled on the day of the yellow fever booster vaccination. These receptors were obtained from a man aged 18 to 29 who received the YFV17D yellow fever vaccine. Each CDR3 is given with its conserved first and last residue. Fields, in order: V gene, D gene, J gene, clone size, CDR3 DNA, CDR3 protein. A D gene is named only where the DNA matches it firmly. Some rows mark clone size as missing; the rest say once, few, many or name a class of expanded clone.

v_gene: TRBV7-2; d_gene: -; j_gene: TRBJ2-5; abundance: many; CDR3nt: TGTGCCAGCAGCTTCCGCGACCCGGCAGAGACCCAGTACTTC; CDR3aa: CASSFRDPAETQYF
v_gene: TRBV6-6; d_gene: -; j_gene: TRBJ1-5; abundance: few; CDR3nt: TGTGCCAGCAGTTACTCGGGGAAGGGGAATCAGCCCCAGCATTTT; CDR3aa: CASSYSGKGNQPQHF
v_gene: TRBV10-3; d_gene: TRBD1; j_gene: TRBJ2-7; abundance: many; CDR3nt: TGTGCCATCAGGGGGACAGGGGGCGGCGAGCAGTACTTC; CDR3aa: CAIRGTGGGEQYF
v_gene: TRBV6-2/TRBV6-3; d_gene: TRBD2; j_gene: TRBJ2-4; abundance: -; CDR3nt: TGTGCCAGCAGTTCCCTGCGGGGGACTCGCCGCCCGCTCAAAAACATTCAGTACTTC; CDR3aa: CASSSLRGTRRPLKNIQYF
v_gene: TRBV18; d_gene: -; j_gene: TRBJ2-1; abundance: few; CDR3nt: TGTGCCAGCTCTTCCGGGCCCTCTTACAATGAGCAGTTCTTC; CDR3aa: CASSSGPSYNEQFF
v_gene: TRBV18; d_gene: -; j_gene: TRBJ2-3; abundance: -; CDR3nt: TGTGCCAGCTCACCACTCACGGGCCATACGCAGTATTTT; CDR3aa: CASSPLTGHTQYF
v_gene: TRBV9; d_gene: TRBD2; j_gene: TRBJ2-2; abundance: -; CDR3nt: TGTGCCAGCAGCGTAGATCCGGGGGGGAACACCGGGGAGCTGTTTTTT; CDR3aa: CASSVDPGGNTGELFF
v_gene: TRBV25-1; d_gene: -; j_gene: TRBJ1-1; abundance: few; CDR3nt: TGTGCCAGCAGTGAGCGGGGGGCCCCCATTGAAGCTTTCTTT; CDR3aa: CASSERGAPIEAFF
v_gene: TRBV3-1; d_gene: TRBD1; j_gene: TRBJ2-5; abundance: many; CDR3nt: TGTGCCAGCAGCCAGTCGCGATTCAGGGGGCATACCCAAGAGACCCAGTACTTC; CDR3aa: CASSQSRFRGHTQETQYF
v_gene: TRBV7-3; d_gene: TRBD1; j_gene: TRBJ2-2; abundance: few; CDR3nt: TGTGCCAGCAGCCGACAGGGTATAGACGGGGAGCTGTTTTTT; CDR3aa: CASSRQGIDGELFF
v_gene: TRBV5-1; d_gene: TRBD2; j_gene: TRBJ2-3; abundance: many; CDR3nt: TGCGCCAGCAGCTTGGGGACTAGCGGCACAGATACGCAGTATTTT; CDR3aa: CASSLGTSGTDTQYF
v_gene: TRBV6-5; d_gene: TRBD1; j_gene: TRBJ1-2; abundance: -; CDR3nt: TGTGCCAGCAGTTACTCGGGACAGCACTATGGCTACACCTTC; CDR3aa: CASSYSGQHYGYTF
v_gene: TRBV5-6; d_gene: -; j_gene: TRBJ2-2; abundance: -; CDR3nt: TGTGCCAGCAAATGGGGGAGTATCACCGGGGAGCTGTTTTTT; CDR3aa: CASKWGSITGELFF
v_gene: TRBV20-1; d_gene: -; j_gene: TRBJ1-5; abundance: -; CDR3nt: TGCAGTGCTTCTCGATACACGGAGCGGCCCCAGCATTTT; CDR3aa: CSASRYTERPQHF
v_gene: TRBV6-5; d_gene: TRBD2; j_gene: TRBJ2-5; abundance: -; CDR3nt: TGTGCCAGCAGTTACTCCACTAGCGGGGTGGGGGAGACCCAGTACTTC; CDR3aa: CASSYSTSGVGETQYF
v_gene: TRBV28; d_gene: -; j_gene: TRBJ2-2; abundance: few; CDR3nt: TGTGCCAGCAGTTCCGTCGGCTACGAAGCCGGGGAGCTGTTTTTT; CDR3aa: CASSSVGYEAGELFF
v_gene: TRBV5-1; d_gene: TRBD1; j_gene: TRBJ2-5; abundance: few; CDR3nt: TGCGCCAGCAGCACCGACAGGGGGAACCAAGAGACCCAGTACTTC; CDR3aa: CASSTDRGNQETQYF
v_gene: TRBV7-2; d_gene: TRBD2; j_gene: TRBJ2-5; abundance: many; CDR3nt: TGTGCCAGCAGCTTAAGGCCTAGCGGGGGCCCCCAAGAGTACTTC; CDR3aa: CASSLRPSGGPQEYF
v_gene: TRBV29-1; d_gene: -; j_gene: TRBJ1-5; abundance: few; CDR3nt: TGCAGCGATTCCACGGGCAGCAATCAGCCCCAGCATTTT; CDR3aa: CSDSTGSNQPQHF
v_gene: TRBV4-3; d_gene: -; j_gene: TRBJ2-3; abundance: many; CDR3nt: TGCGCCAGCAGCCAAGATAGCGCGGGCACAGATACGCAGTATTTT; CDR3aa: CASSQDSAGTDTQYF
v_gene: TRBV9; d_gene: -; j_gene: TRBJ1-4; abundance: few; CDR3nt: TGTGCCGGTCGACGGGCCTATGAAAAACTGTTTTTT; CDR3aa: CAGRRAYEKLFF
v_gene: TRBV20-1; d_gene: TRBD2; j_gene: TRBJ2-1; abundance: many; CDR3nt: TGCAGTGCCCCGGCGGGTACTAGCGGGGTAAACTCCTACAATGAGCAGTTCTTC; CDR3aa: CSAPAGTSGVNSYNEQFF
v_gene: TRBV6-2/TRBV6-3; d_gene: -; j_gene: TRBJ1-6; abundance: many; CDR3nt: TGTGCCAGCAGTTACCGGGATTCACCCCTCCACTTT; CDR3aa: CASSYRDSPLHF
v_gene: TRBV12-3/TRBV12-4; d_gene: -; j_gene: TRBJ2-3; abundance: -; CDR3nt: TGTGCCAGCAGTTTAGGGCCGGGTAGCACAGATACGCAGTATTTT; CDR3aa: CASSLGPGSTDTQYF
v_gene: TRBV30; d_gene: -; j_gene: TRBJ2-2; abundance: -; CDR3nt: TGTGCCTGGAGCAGGACCACGAACACCGGGGAGCTGTTTTTT; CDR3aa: CAWSRTTNTGELFF
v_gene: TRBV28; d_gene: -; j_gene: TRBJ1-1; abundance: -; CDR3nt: TGTGCCACCGACGTTATGAACACTGAAGCTTTCTTT; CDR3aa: CATDVMNTEAFF
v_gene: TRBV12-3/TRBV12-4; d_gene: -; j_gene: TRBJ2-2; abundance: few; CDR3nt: TGTGCCAGCAGTTTAATAGAGACCGGGGAGCTGTTTTTT; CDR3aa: CASSLIETGELFF
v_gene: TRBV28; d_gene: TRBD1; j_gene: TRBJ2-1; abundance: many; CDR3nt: TGTGCCAGCACCCAGGGGGGGACAGGGGGTAATACTGAGCAGTTCTTC; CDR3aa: CASTQGGTGGNTEQFF
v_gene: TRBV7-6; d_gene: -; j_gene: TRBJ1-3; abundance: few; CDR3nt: TGTGCCAGCAGCTTAACCCTCTCTGGAAACACCATATATTTT; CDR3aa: CASSLTLSGNTIYF
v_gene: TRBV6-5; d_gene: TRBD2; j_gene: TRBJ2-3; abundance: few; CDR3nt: TGTGCCAGCAAATGGCGGGGGGGGCCAGATACGCAGTATTTT; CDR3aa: CASKWRGGPDTQYF
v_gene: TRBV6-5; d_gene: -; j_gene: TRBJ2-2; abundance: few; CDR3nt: TGTGCCAGCACGGCCACCGGGGAGCTGTTTTTT; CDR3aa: CASTATGELFF
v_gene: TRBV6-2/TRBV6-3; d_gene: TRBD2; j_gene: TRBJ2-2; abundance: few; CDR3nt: TGTGCCAGCATCCCGAACGGGGGGGTTACCGGGGAGCTGTTTTTT; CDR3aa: CASIPNGGVTGELFF